One sample yielded the 30 T cell receptor beta chains listed below, sequenced in a study of CD8 T cells in ankylosing spondylitis. Overall study results and limits: Blood of patients with ankylosing spondylitis appeared to be characterized by a TCR beta motif of eight highly homologous variants.

TCRdb reprocessed the 5' RACE reads via MiXCR and lists one record per CDR3 protein. The data hold 100,000 or so distinct CDR3 sequences, with around 8.5% observed a single time. For these receptors, no antigen is known. Sequencing was done on a sample of blood, either unsorted or a sorted T cell fraction (not recorded which). These receptors originate from a male donor with ankylosing spondylitis.

This clonotype occurred many times. The V call is TRBV20-1, the J call TRBJ2-1, with D unclear. This CDR3 is built from 14 residues. V lost 0 bases, J lost 2 bases, and 8 bases lay in between. CDR1 and CDR2 from the germline V gene are DFQATT and SNEGSKA (reference sequence). The CDR3 reads CSARERATYNEQFF. CDR3 nucleotide sequence: TGCAGTGCTAGAGAACGGGCCACCTACAATGAGCAGTTCTTC.

The V gene is TRBV14, the J gene TRBJ1-5; 9 bases agree with TRBD1. The CDR3 spans 19 residues. Trimming took 3 bases from V and 5 from J; bases not matched to a gene: 17. Germline V gene data show CDR1 as SGHDN and CDR2 as FVKESK. The CDR3 nucleotides are TGTGCCAGCAGCCATACCCCGGGGACAGGGCCTGCGAGGGATCAGCCCCAGCATTTT. Translation: CASSHTPGTGPARDQPQHF.

This clonotype occurred many times. The CDR3 spells CASSPGGGTGEQFF. The CDR3 DNA reads TGTGCCAGCAGCCCAGGTGGTGGGACAGGGGAGCAGTTCTTC. The V call is TRBV7-9, the J call TRBJ2-1; TRBD1 aligns across 9 bases. The trim removed 5 bases at V and 10 bases at J, leaving 9 bases unmatched. Per germline, CDR1 SEHNR and CDR2 FQNEAQ (reference sequence). The CDR3 is 14 residues long.

The gene calls are TRBV11-2 and TRBJ2-2; no clear D. The CDR3 contains 17 residues. CDR1 and CDR2 from the germline V gene are SGHAT and FQNNGV. Trimming took off 0 bases at V and 2 bases at J, with 13 bases between the two ends. CDR3 in DNA: TGTGCCAGCAGCTTAGATCTCTGGGGAATAAACACCGGGGAGCTGTTTTTT. This sequence encodes CASSLDLWGINTGELFF.

There are a few counts of this clonotype. The chain carries TRBV27 and TRBJ2-2, with D possibly matching TRBD2 (6 bases). The V gene lost 3 bases and the J gene lost 6 bases, with 11 bases spanning the gap. The CDR3 contains 14 residues. Germline V lookup: CDR1 MNHEY, CDR2 SMNVEV (reference sequence). CDR3 coding DNA: TGTGCCAGCAGTTTTACCGGGAGTGCCGGGGAGCTGTTTTTT. It encodes CASSFTGSAGELFF.

This clonotype was seen many times. V usage is TRBV5-1 and J usage is TRBJ2-7; D may correspond to TRBD1 or TRBD2 (5 bases each). CDR3 length: 14 amino acids. Trimming left V 2 bases short and J 2 bases short, with 11 bases between. Germline V gene data show CDR1 as SGHRS and CDR2 as YFSETQ. This CDR3 reads CASSLRDGPYEQYF. The CDR3 nucleotides are TGCGCCAGCAGCTTAAGGGACGGCCCCTACGAGCAGTACTTC.

This clonotype has a handful of counts. This rearrangement joins TRBV4-1 to TRBJ2-1; tentatively, D is TRBD2 (6 bases). Trimming pared 4 bases from V and 8 bases from J, leaving 18 bases between. Germline loops: CDR1 MGHRA, CDR2 YSYEKL. The CDR3 length is 15 residues. The DNA of the CDR3 is TGCGCCAGCAGCCCCGGGAGTTTGAGGGGTTATGAGCAGTTCTTC. It is translated as CASSPGSLRGYEQFF.

A few counts support this clonotype. The chain joins TRBV24-1 to TRBJ2-1, with D possibly being TRBD1 or TRBD2 (5 bases each). V dropped 5 bases and J dropped 7 bases, with 23 bases sitting between them. Germline V gives CDR1 KGHDR, CDR2 SFDVKD. This CDR3 is 17 amino acids long. CDR3 amino acids: CATSVGLLAGRRNEQFF. The CDR3 DNA is TGTGCCACCAGTGTGGGGCTGCTGGCGGGCCGACGAAATGAGCAGTTCTTC.

This clonotype is categorized as medium-sized (0.01 to 0.1%). This rearrangement joins TRBV5-5 to TRBJ1-5; 8 bases align to TRBD1. Germline lookup yields CDR1 SGHKS and CDR2 YYEKEE (reference sequence). This CDR3 is 15 amino acids long. V was pared by 4 bases and J by 0 bases, with 3 bases of the junction left unmatched. As DNA, the CDR3 is TGTGCCAGCAGCGCGGGACAGGCTAGCAATCAGCCCCAGCATTTT. Its translation: CASSAGQASNQPQHF.

The chain joins TRBV6-1 to TRBJ2-7; TRBD2 is a possible D gene (7 bases). Germline CDR1 and CDR2: MNHNS and SASEGT. Trimming took 7 bases from V and 2 from J, leaving 15 bases between them. CDR3 length: 14 residues. CDR3 sequence reads: CASTHGGGAYEQYV. The CDR3 nucleotides are TGTGCCAGCACCCACGGAGGGGGGGCCTACGAGCAGTACGTC.

The gene calls are TRBV7-8 and TRBJ2-7; D not certain. The germline gives CDR1 SGHVS, CDR2 FQNEAQ. The ends were cut back, 3 bases at V and 2 bases at J, with 11 bases in the middle. The CDR3 is made up of 14 amino acids. CDR3 sequence: CASSLAVQTYEQYV. The CDR3 bases are TGTGCCAGCAGCTTGGCAGTACAGACCTACGAGCAGTACGTC.

The V and J genes are TRBV11-2 and TRBJ2-7; TRBD2 might be the D (6 bases). V was clipped by 1 base and J by 2 bases, with 15 bases between them. Germline CDR1 is SGHAT and CDR2 is FQNNGV. The CDR3 consists of 16 residues. The CDR3 region has the DNA TGTGCCAGCAGCTTAGTTTACGAGCGGGTCCCCTACGAGCAGTACTTC. Translation gives CASSLVYERVPYEQYF.

The sample holds many counts of this clonotype. The chain recombines TRBV6-5 with TRBJ2-7; D is uncertain. Looked up from germline, CDR1 is MNHEY and CDR2 is SVGAGI. Trimming pared 0 bases from V and 4 bases from J, leaving 19 bases between. This CDR3 comprises 17 residues. The CDR3 DNA reads as TGTGCCAGCAGTTACTCGATATCAACGTCTGGCATGTACGAGCAGTACTTC. It translates to CASSYSISTSGMYEQYF.

The sample holds many counts of this clonotype. The genes are TRBV27 and TRBJ2-3, with 9 bases identical to TRBD1. The germline V gene has CDR1 MNHEY and CDR2 SMNVEV (reference sequence). This CDR3 spans 15 amino acids. J lost 2 bases, V lost 6 bases, and 6 bases had no gene match. CDR3 in amino acids: CASSRGQGITDTQYF. The CDR3 DNA reads as TGTGCCAGCAGCCGGGGACAGGGAATCACAGATACGCAGTATTTT.

This clonotype occurred many times. The chain carries TRBV20-1 and TRBJ2-5; tentatively, D is TRBD1 (6 bases). Deletions cut 6 bases from V and 5 bases from J, with 19 bases between. The CDR3 length is 14 residues. Per germline, CDR1 DFQATT and CDR2 SNEGSKA (reference sequence). CDR3 residues: CSARRTASWETQYF. The DNA of the CDR3 is TGCAGTGCCAGGCGGACAGCTTCCTGGGAGACCCAGTACTTC.

This clonotype was found once. A much larger clonotype is one base distant, so this may be a read error. J is TRBJ2-7 and V is TRBV7-9; no definite D call. Germline loops: CDR1 SEHNR, CDR2 FQNEAQ (reference sequence). CDR3 length equals 11 residues. CDR3 DNA: TGTGCCAGCAGCTCGGACCACGAGGAGTACTTC. Protein product: CASSSDHEEYF.

This clonotype was detected a few times. V gene TRBV7-9 combines with J gene TRBJ2-7; 8 bases align to TRBD1. V lost 6 bases, J lost 3 bases, and 4 bases stayed unmatched. Germline CDR1 is SEHNR and CDR2 is FQNEAQ (reference sequence). The CDR3 is 13 amino acids. The CDR3 is CASSDRGRYEQYF. In DNA form, the CDR3 reads TGTGCCAGCAGTGACAGGGGCCGCTACGAGCAGTACTTC.

This clonotype was seen more than once but under ten times. The V and J genes are TRBV7-8 and TRBJ1-2; possible D gene TRBD1, 6 bases. The germline V and J ends were trimmed by 4 bases and 7 bases, with 16 bases remaining between them. The CDR3 extends over 14 amino acids. The germline V gene has CDR1 SGHVS and CDR2 FQNEAQ. The CDR3 protein is CASSYYREGGGYTF. In DNA, the CDR3 is TGTGCCAGCAGCTATTACAGGGAGGGAGGTGGCTACACCTTC. The full variable domain, its missing parts supplied by reference TRBV7-8 and TRBJ1-2, is GAGVSQSPRYKVAKRGQDVALRCDPISGHVSLFWYQQALGQGPEFLTYFQNEAQLDKSGLPSDRFFAERPEGSVSTLKIQRTQQEDSAVYLCASSYYREGGGYTFGSGTRLTVV.

Ten or more counts support this clonotype. The chain links TRBV5-1 to TRBJ2-1, with TRBD1 identical over 9 bases. The junction had 2 bases not matched to a gene; V was cut back by 4 bases and J by 3 bases. Germline V gene sequence: CDR1 SGHRS, CDR2 YFSETQ. The length of the CDR3 is 14 residues. CDR3 protein: CASSRDRDYNEQFF. CDR3 DNA: TGCGCCAGCAGCCGGGACAGGGACTACAATGAGCAGTTCTTC.

V is TRBV7-2 and J is TRBJ2-5; D is ambiguous. The ends were cut back, 1 base at V and 1 base at J, with 7 bases in the middle. The CDR3 contains 14 residues. Germline loops: CDR1 SGHTA, CDR2 FQGNSA. CDR3 sequence (DNA): TGTGCCAGCAGCTTAGGTTACAGCCAAGAGACCCAGTACTTC. This gives the protein CASSLGYSQETQYF.

This clonotype has at least ten counts. J is TRBJ2-2 and V is TRBV9; the D gene is possibly TRBD1 (5 bases). This CDR3 contains 15 residues. The germline V and J ends were trimmed by 1 base and 6 bases, with 13 bases remaining between them. In germline, CDR1 is SGDLS, CDR2 YYNGEE. CDR3 bases: TGTGCCAGCAGCGTACAGGGCCCCTTCCCCGGGGAGCTGTTTTTT. It is translated as CASSVQGPFPGELFF.

This clonotype occurred many times. This chain links TRBV27 with TRBJ2-1; tentatively, D is TRBD2 (6 bases). The CDR3 loop spans 14 amino acids. Germline CDR1 is MNHEY and CDR2 is SMNVEV (reference sequence). V lost 2 bases, J lost 5 bases, and 10 bases lay in between. The CDR3, as DNA: TGTGCCAGCAGTTTAGGGTGGGGGGACAATGAGCAGTTCTTC. It yields the protein CASSLGWGDNEQFF.

This clonotype appeared many times. The chain recombines TRBV6-1 with TRBJ2-7; TRBD2 might be the D (6 bases). The V gene lost 0 bases and the J gene lost 0 bases, with 12 bases spanning the gap. CDR1 and CDR2 (germline): MNHNS, SASEGT. CDR3 length: 16 residues. The CDR3 is CASSEAEGIYSYEQYV. Here the CDR3 DNA reads TGTGCCAGCAGTGAAGCGGAGGGAATATACTCCTACGAGCAGTACGTC.

This chain links TRBV13 with TRBJ2-1, with TRBD2 identical over 12 bases. Germline values: CDR1 PRHDT, CDR2 FYEKMQ (reference sequence). This CDR3 spans 17 amino acids. V trimming: 5 bases; J trimming: 5 bases; junction bases outside the gene matches: 10. Here the CDR3 DNA reads TGTGCCAGCAGCGCCCGTGCACTAGCGGGAGGACACAATGAGCAGTTCTTC. It is translated as CASSARALAGGHNEQFF.

The CDR3 here is CASSLAWTSGRETQYF. The CDR3 DNA sequence: TGTGCCAGCAGCTTAGCGTGGACTAGCGGGAGAGAGACCCAGTACTTC. V usage is TRBV7-8 and J usage is TRBJ2-5; the match to TRBD2 covers 13 bases. CDR1 and CDR2 from the germline V gene are SGHVS and FQNEAQ. This CDR3 contains 16 residues. V trimming: 0 bases; J trimming: 4 bases; junction bases outside the gene matches: 2.

The J gene is TRBJ2-1, the V gene TRBV4-1; D might be TRBD2 (5 bases). Germline values: CDR1 MGHRA, CDR2 YSYEKL. This CDR3 contains 16 residues. Trimming shortened V by 0 bases and J by 4 bases, and 13 bases separated the two germline ends. CDR3 coding DNA: TGCGCCAGCAGCCAAGAACTTGAGCGGATATACAATGAGCAGTTCTTC. Encoded protein: CASSQELERIYNEQFF.

This clonotype was detected many times. The chain employs TRBV7-2 and TRBJ2-7; no clear D gene. The CDR3 is made up of 12 amino acids. Trimming took 6 bases from V and 5 from J, leaving 11 bases between them. Germline V gene sequence: CDR1 SGHTA, CDR2 FQGNSA. In nucleotides, the CDR3 is TGTGCCAGCAGGGAACCCCCCCACGAGCAGTACTTC. The encoded protein is CASREPPHEQYF.

The table lists this clonotype with many counts. The chain couples TRBV20-1 to TRBJ1-2, with D possibly TRBD1 on 5 matching bases. The CDR3 has 13 amino acids. The ends were cut back, 3 bases at V and 4 bases at J, with 12 bases in the middle. The germline V gene has CDR1 DFQATT and CDR2 SNEGSKA (reference sequence). The CDR3 bases are TGCAGTGCTAGTAAAGGGACCGTCTATGGCTACACCTTC. Translation: CSASKGTVYGYTF.

This clonotype was seen just once. One base away lies a much larger clone, so this may be a sequencing read error. The V gene is TRBV27, the J gene TRBJ2-7; D gene uncertain. The CDR3 is 13 amino acids. Deletions cut 5 bases from V and 8 bases from J, with 16 bases between. Per germline, CDR1 MNHEY and CDR2 SMNVEV (reference sequence). Here the CDR3 DNA reads TGTGCCAGCAGTCCGCGAGGCTCTTACAAGCAGTACTTC. Translation: CASSPRGSYKQYF.

This clonotype has at least ten counts. The rearrangement joins TRBV3-1 to TRBJ2-4; TRBD2 aligns across 12 bases. V was clipped by 4 bases and J by 8 bases; unmatched bases: 12. CDR3 length: 17 amino acids. The V gene's germline CDR1 is LGHDT and CDR2 YNNKEL (reference sequence). CDR3 in DNA: TGTGCCAGCAGCCCAGAGACTAGCGGGAGTGTGAGGGACATTCAGTACTTC. It specifies CASSPETSGSVRDIQYF.